These 25 T cell receptor beta chains were sequenced from one sample in a study of OX40 agonist ivuxolimab in advanced cancers. The assay was immunoSEQ multiplex PCR, and TCRdb's table has in-frame clones only and misses some. The sample consists of tens of thousands of clones, about nine tenths of them appearing once. The sample was CD4+ or CD8+ T cells sorted from blood, taken in a trial of the OX40 agonist ivuxolimab. These receptors were collected from an adult with an advanced solid tumor such as melanoma, head and neck, liver or kidney cancer.

The genes are TRBV5-6 and TRBJ2-7, with TRBD1 identical over 10 bases. The germline CDR1 and CDR2 sequences are SGHDT and YYEEEE. The CDR3 runs 13 residues. Germline trimming cut 2 bases from V and 6 bases from J; bases unmatched to any gene: 2. The CDR3 DNA follows: TGTGCCAGCAGCTTAGGGACAGGGGCCGAGCAGTACTTC. Translated, it gives CASSLGTGAEQYF. Looking up the rest from reference TRBV5-6 and TRBJ2-7 gives the full variable domain: DAGVTQSPTHLIKTRGQQVTLRCSPKSGHDTVSWYQQALGQGPQFIFQYYEEEERQRGNFPDRFSGHQFPNYSSELNVNALLLGDSALYLCASSLGTGAEQYFGPGTRLTVT.

This chain joins TRBV6-5 and TRBJ2-1, with no clear D. CDR3 length: 14 amino acids. Trimming shortened V by 6 bases and J by 4 bases, and 13 bases separated the two germline ends. Germline loops: CDR1 MNHEY, CDR2 SVGAGI. The CDR3, as DNA: TGTGCCAGCAGCTACCGGGCGGTTTACAATGAGCAGTTCTTC. This codes for CASSYRAVYNEQFF.

This clone was recorded once. The chain joins TRBV29-1 to TRBJ2-5; maybe TRBD2 (5 bases). CDR1 and CDR2 from the germline V gene are SQVTM and ANQGSEA. Trimming removed 4 bases at V and 5 bases at J, with 14 bases between. The CDR3 extends over 13 amino acids. The CDR3 reads CSVAGGQLETQYF. The CDR3 region has the DNA TGCAGCGTTGCAGGAGGCCAACTTGAGACCCAGTACTTC.

The count of this clone is one. The chain couples TRBV29-1 to TRBJ2-2; D possibly corresponds to TRBD1 (6 bases). The germline V and J ends were trimmed by 1 base and 5 bases, with 17 bases remaining between them. The germline V gene encodes CDR1 SQVTM and CDR2 ANQGSEA. The CDR3 extends over 16 amino acids. CDR3 in amino acids: CSVEGAGEGVTGELFF. Here the CDR3 DNA reads TGCAGCGTTGAAGGGGCAGGGGAAGGAGTAACCGGGGAGCTGTTTTTT.

The chain has TRBV7-9 and TRBJ2-1; D unresolved. The CDR3 length is 12 residues. The germline V gene has CDR1 SEHNR and CDR2 FQNEAQ (reference sequence). Trimming took off 7 bases at V and 7 bases at J, with 11 bases between the two ends. The CDR3 loop is CASITLGNEQFF. CDR3 sequence (DNA): TGTGCCAGCATCACTCTGGGTAATGAGCAGTTCTTC.

The genes are TRBV27 and TRBJ1-2; D is perhaps TRBD1 (5 bases). Germline assignment: CDR1 MNHEY and CDR2 SMNVEV (reference sequence). The CDR3 contains 11 residues. Trimming removed 10 bases at V and 14 bases at J, with 20 bases between. The CDR3 DNA sequence: TGTGCCACCCGGGACGGGCTCCTCGTAACCTTC. It yields the protein CATRDGLLVTF.

The chain has TRBV12-1 and TRBJ1-5; TRBD1, the table's D call, lacks a check against the DNA. TRBV12-1 is a pseudogene segment. This CDR3 has 17 residues. CDR3 DNA: TGTGCCAGCAGCTTTAGCCCCAGGGGGTCGGGCAATCAGCCCCAGCATTTT. Its translation: CASSFSPRGSGNQPQHF.

The J gene is TRBJ1-4, the V gene TRBV7-9; perhaps TRBD1 as D (6 bases). The CDR3 extends over 15 amino acids. CDR1 is SEHNR, CDR2 FQNEAQ, per germline (reference sequence). Between the trimmed V and J ends, which lost 5 bases and 5 bases, there was a span of 15 bases. The CDR3 is CASSVVQGRNEKLFF. DNA for the CDR3: TGTGCCAGCAGCGTGGTACAGGGTCGCAATGAAAAACTGTTTTTT. Combining the CDR3 with reference TRBV7-9 and TRBJ1-4 gives the whole variable domain DTGVSQNPRHKITKRGQNVTFRCDPISEHNRLYWYRQTLGQGPEFLTYFQNEAQLEKSRLLSDRFSAERPKGSFSTLEIQRTEQGDSAMYLCASSVVQGRNEKLFFGSGTQLSVL.

The chain links TRBV30 to TRBJ2-1; D is perhaps TRBD1 (6 bases). CDR3 length: 11 residues. Trimming cost V 2 bases and J 14 bases, with 13 bases left between them. Per the germline V gene, CDR1 is GTSNPN and CDR2 is SVGIG (reference sequence). The CDR3 DNA reads TGTGCCTGGAGTAACCAGGGGACGGAGTTCTTC. Translated: CAWSNQGTEFF.

The chain employs TRBV27 and TRBJ1-5; D not certain. Germline V CDR1 and CDR2: MNHEY, SMNVEV (reference sequence). Trimming pared 4 bases from V and 3 bases from J, leaving 10 bases between. The CDR3 runs to 14 residues. The CDR3 sequence: CASSYRGSNQPQHF. In DNA, the CDR3 is TGTGCCAGCAGTTATCGGGGTTCCAATCAGCCCCAGCATTTT.

This clone was counted once. The chain has TRBV5-1 and TRBJ2-6, with D perhaps matching TRBD1 (6 bases). The CDR3 spans 18 residues. Germline assignment: CDR1 SGHRS and CDR2 YFSETQ. The V and J ends lost 6 bases and 0 bases respectively, with 19 bases between them. CDR3: CASTSETGHSSGANVLTF. CDR3 DNA sequence: TGCGCCAGCACCTCCGAGACAGGTCACAGCTCTGGGGCCAACGTCCTGACTTTC.

This rearrangement joins TRBV25-1 to TRBJ1-2; possibly TRBD1 for D (5 bases). This CDR3 spans 14 amino acids. Germline CDR1 MGHDK, CDR2 SYGVNS. The ends were cut back, 1 base at V and 3 bases at J, with 9 bases in the middle. The DNA for the CDR3 is TGTGCCAGCAGTGAATTTGGGGGTGACTATGGCTACACCTTC. It codes for CASSEFGGDYGYTF.

The chain combines TRBV2 with TRBJ2-1, with 10 bases that match TRBD2. The CDR3 sequence is 14 residues long. Germline assignment: CDR1 SNHLY and CDR2 FYNNEI. The V gene end was trimmed by 7 bases and the J gene end by 3 bases; junction bases not matched to a gene: 3. CDR3 nucleotide sequence: TGTGCCAGCAAGCTAGCGGGAGACTACAATGAGCAGTTCTTC. It translates to CASKLAGDYNEQFF.

The gene calls are TRBV25-1 and TRBJ1-4; the D is unclear. There are 11 residues in the CDR3. Trimming left V 5 bases short and J 6 bases short, with 4 bases between. From germline, CDR1 is MGHDK and CDR2 SYGVNS. The CDR3 DNA is TGTGCCAGCAGTTATTATGAAAAACTGTTTTTT. Protein: CASSYYEKLFF.

The chain uses TRBV7-6 and TRBJ2-3; D call uncertain. The germline CDR1 and CDR2 sequences are SGHVS and FNYEAQ. The ends were cut back, 1 base at V and 4 bases at J, with 3 bases in the middle. The CDR3 loop spans 12 amino acids. DNA of the CDR3: TGTGCCAGCAGCTTAGGCCCAGATACGCAGTATTTT. It translates to CASSLGPDTQYF.

This clone was recorded once. The rearrangement links TRBV7-2 to TRBJ1-4, with D possibly TRBD1 on 6 matching bases. The CDR3 runs 18 residues. CDR1 and CDR2 from the germline V gene are SGHTA and FQGNSA. The ends were cut back, 6 bases at V and 0 bases at J, with 20 bases in the middle. The CDR3 here is CASRARDTGDATNEKLFF. The CDR3 region has the DNA TGTGCCAGCAGGGCTAGGGACACTGGGGATGCAACTAATGAAAAACTGTTTTTT.

This sequence joins TRBV29-1 and TRBJ1-2; no clear D gene. Germline assignment: CDR1 SQVTM and CDR2 ANQGSEA. The CDR3 has 11 amino acids. Trimming pared 3 bases from V and 4 bases from J, leaving 6 bases between. The CDR3 loop reads CSVEGLYGYTF. In DNA form, the CDR3 reads TGCAGCGTTGAGGGCCTCTATGGCTACACCTTC.

This chain connects TRBV5-1 to TRBJ2-3, with D perhaps matching TRBD1 or TRBD2 (5 bases each). The V gene lost 0 bases and the J gene lost 2 bases, with 13 bases spanning the gap. This CDR3 contains 16 residues. Germline values: CDR1 SGHRS, CDR2 YFSETQ. Written as DNA, the CDR3 is TGCGCCAGCAGCTTGGGGGACGGGATAAACACAGATACGCAGTATTTT. Encoded protein: CASSLGDGINTDTQYF.

The J gene is TRBJ2-7, the V gene TRBV6-5; no clear D. Germline values: CDR1 MNHEY, CDR2 SVGAGI. The V end lost 4 bases, the J end lost 4 bases, and 20 bases lay between the germline ends. This CDR3 is built from 16 residues. Here the CDR3 DNA reads TGTGCCAGCAGTTCCCAGCCGACGGGCTCTCATTACGAGCAGTACTTC. This gives the protein CASSSQPTGSHYEQYF.

This chain uses TRBV7-8 with TRBJ2-1, with D unresolved. Germline V gene sequence: CDR1 SGHVS, CDR2 FQNEAQ. V lost 5 bases and J 4 bases, leaving 15 bases between the germline ends. The CDR3 spans 15 residues. This CDR3 is CASSHPVGPYNEQFF. The CDR3, as DNA: TGTGCCAGCAGCCACCCGGTTGGGCCATACAATGAGCAGTTCTTC.

This clone came up a few times. The V call is TRBV7-3, the J call TRBJ2-4, with D possibly matching TRBD1 (5 bases). Trimming cost V 5 bases and J 0 bases, with 14 bases left between them. In germline, CDR1 is SGHTA, CDR2 FQGTGA. The CDR3 contains 16 residues. In nucleotides, the CDR3 is TGTGCCAGCAGCCCACGACAGAAACTAGCCAAAAACATTCAGTACTTC. It is translated as CASSPRQKLAKNIQYF. Full variable domain (remainder filled in from reference TRBV7-3 and TRBJ2-4): GAGVSQTPSNKVTEKGKYVELRCDPISGHTALYWYRQSLGQGPEFLIYFQGTGAADDSGLPNDRFFAVRPEGSVSTLKIQRTERGDSAVYLCASSPRQKLAKNIQYFGAGTRLSVL.

The V call is TRBV13, the J call TRBJ2-7; 7 bases align to TRBD2. Germline V gene sequence: CDR1 PRHDT, CDR2 FYEKMQ (reference sequence). This CDR3 has 15 residues. Germline trimming cut 5 bases from V and 3 bases from J; bases unmatched to any gene: 10. CDR3 in DNA: TGTGCCAGCAGCGCCCCTAAACTAGCGCTCTACGAGCAGTACTTC. It specifies CASSAPKLALYEQYF.

This chain links TRBV4-1 with TRBJ2-7, with TRBD2 as a possible D gene (5 bases). Trimming took off 1 base at V and 0 bases at J, with 7 bases between the two ends. The CDR3 spans 14 residues. Germline values: CDR1 MGHRA, CDR2 YSYEKL. The CDR3 DNA reads as TGCGCCAGCAGCCAAGGCAGCGGCTCCTACGAGCAGTACTTC. This translates into CASSQGSGSYEQYF.

V is TRBV5-5 and J is TRBJ2-5; no reliable D call. Germline V gene sequence: CDR1 SGHKS, CDR2 YYEKEE (reference sequence). This CDR3 region has 13 residues. Trimming took off 4 bases at V and 1 base at J, with 8 bases between the two ends. The DNA for the CDR3 is TGTGCCAGCAGCCGGCGATTCCAAGAGACCCAGTACTTC. This sequence encodes CASSRRFQETQYF. Variable domain in full (rest from reference TRBV5-5 and TRBJ2-5): DAGVTQSPTHLIKTRGQQVTLRCSPISGHKSVSWYQQVLGQGPQFIFQYYEKEERGRGNFPDRFSARQFPNYSSELNVNALLLGDSALYLCASSRRFQETQYFGPGTRLLVL.

The rearrangement joins TRBV7-6 to TRBJ2-3; TRBD1 matches 8 bases. The CDR3 extends over 14 amino acids. V was pared by 8 bases and J by 3 bases, with 7 bases of the junction left unmatched. CDR1 and CDR2 (germline): SGHVS, FNYEAQ. The CDR3 loop reads CASSETGGTDTQYF. CDR3 bases: TGTGCCAGCTCAGAAACAGGGGGGACAGATACGCAGTATTTT.